A single sample gave rise to the 6 T cell receptor beta chains below, sequenced in a study of cytomegalovirus exposure and HLA in healthy donors. TCRdb's copy holds only in-frame clones and misses some; the assay was immunoSEQ multiplex PCR. Of 130,000 or so clones detected, under 90% appear once; the ten largest clones hold about 2.2%. Sequencing was performed on PBMCs. The receptors shown here come from a woman aged 25 to 39 in good health and CMV-seronegative.

The chain couples TRBV5-5 to TRBJ1-2; 10 nucleotides align to TRBD1. Per the germline V gene, CDR1 is SGHKS and CDR2 is YYEKEE (reference sequence). The V gene end was trimmed by 1 base and the J gene end by 8 bases; junction bases not matched to a gene: 5. This CDR3 is 14 amino acids long. The CDR3 protein is CASSLWTGGDGYTF. The CDR3 DNA follows: TGTGCCAGCAGCTTGTGGACAGGGGGGGACGGCTACACCTTC.

The V call is TRBV7-2, the J call TRBJ2-7; TRBD2 matches at 8 bases. The CDR3 spans 16 residues. The germline V gene has CDR1 SGHTA and CDR2 FQGNSA. After removal of 0 bases from V and 3 bases from J, the junction contained 7 bases not matched to a gene. In nucleotides, the CDR3 is TGTGCCAGCAGCTTAGCTTTCGCGGGGGGCATCTACGAGCAGTACTTC. Protein sequence: CASSLAFAGGIYEQYF.

This chain connects TRBV19 to TRBJ1-1; unclear D gene. CDR1 and CDR2 from the germline V gene are LNHDA and SQIVND (reference sequence). Trimming removed 2 bases at V and 10 bases at J, with 14 bases between. The CDR3 loop spans 13 amino acids. CDR3 DNA: TGTGCCAGTAGTATAAGTATAGCGGTTGGAGCTTTCTTT. It encodes CASSISIAVGAFF.

This clone came up a few times. Distinct nucleotide sequences in the sample also encode this CDR3. The chain recombines TRBV2 with TRBJ1-2; no reliable D call. The CDR3 runs 12 residues. The germline V gene encodes CDR1 SNHLY and CDR2 FYNNEI. V was cut by 3 bases and J by 5 bases, with 7 bases left in between. CDR3: CASSDRGYGYTF. The CDR3, as DNA: TGTGCCAGCAGTGACCGAGGGTATGGCTACACCTTC.

The CDR3 DNA sequence: TGTGCCAGCAGCGTAGCGGGGGTCGGAAACACCATATATTTT. Translated: CASSVAGVGNTIYF. The rearrangement uses TRBV9 and TRBJ1-3; tentatively, D is TRBD1 (5 bases). The germline V and J ends were trimmed by 0 bases and 4 bases, with 8 bases remaining between them. There are 14 residues in the CDR3. Germline CDR1 is SGDLS and CDR2 is YYNGEE.

This chain uses TRBV10-3 with TRBJ1-5; a possible D gene is TRBD1 (5 bases). The CDR3 has 14 residues. Germline assignment: CDR1 ENHRY and CDR2 SYGVKD. Trimming stripped 6 bases from V and 3 bases from J, with 12 bases between. This CDR3 reads CAIRAGIDNQPQHF. In nucleotides, the CDR3 is TGTGCCATCAGGGCAGGGATTGACAATCAGCCCCAGCATTTT.